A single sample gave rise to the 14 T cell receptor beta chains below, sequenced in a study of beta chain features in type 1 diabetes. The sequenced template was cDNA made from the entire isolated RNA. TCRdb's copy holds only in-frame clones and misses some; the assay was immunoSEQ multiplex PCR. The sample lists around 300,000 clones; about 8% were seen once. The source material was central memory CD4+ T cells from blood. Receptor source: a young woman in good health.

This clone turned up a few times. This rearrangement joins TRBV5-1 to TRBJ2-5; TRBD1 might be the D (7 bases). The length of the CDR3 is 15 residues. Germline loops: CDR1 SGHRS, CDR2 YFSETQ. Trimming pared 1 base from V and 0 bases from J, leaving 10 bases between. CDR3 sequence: CASSLQGGDQETQYF. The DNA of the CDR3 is TGCGCCAGCAGCTTGCAGGGGGGCGACCAAGAGACCCAGTACTTC.

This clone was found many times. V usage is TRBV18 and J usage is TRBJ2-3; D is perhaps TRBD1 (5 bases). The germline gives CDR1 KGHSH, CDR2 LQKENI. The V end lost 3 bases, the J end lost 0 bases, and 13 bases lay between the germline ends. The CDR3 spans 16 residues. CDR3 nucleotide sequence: TGTGCCAGCTCACCTACACAGGTCTCTAGCACAGATACGCAGTATTTT. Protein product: CASSPTQVSSTDTQYF.

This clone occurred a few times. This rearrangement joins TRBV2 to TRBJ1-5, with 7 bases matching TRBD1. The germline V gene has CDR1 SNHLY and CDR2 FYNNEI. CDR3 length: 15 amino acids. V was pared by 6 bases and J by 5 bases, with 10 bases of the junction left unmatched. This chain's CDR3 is CASREGAAGHQPQHF. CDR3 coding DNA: TGTGCCAGCAGAGAGGGGGCGGCAGGGCATCAGCCCCAGCATTTT.

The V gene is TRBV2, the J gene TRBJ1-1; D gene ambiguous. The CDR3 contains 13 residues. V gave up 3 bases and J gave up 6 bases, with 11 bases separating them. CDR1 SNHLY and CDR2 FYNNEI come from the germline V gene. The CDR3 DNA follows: TGTGCCAGCAGTGATCGTATAGACGCTGAAGCTTTCTTT. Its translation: CASSDRIDAEAFF. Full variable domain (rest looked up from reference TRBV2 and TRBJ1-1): EPEVTQTPSHQVTQMGQEVILRCVPISNHLYFYWYRQILGQKVEFLVSFYNNEISEKSEIFDDQFSVERPDGSNFTLKIRSTKLEDSAMYFCASSDRIDAEAFFGQGTRLTVV.

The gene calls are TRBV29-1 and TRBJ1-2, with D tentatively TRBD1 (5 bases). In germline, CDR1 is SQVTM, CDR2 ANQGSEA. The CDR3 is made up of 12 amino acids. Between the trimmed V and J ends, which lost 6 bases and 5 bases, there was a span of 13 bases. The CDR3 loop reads CSVSREGYGYTF. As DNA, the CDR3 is TGCAGCGTGAGCAGGGAAGGATATGGCTACACCTTC.

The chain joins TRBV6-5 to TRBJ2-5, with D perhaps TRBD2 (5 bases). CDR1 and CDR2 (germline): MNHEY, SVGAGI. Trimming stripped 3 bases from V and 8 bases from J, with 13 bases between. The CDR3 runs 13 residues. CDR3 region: CASSYSGLGTQYF. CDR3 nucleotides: TGTGCCAGCAGTTATTCGGGGTTGGGAACCCAGTACTTC.

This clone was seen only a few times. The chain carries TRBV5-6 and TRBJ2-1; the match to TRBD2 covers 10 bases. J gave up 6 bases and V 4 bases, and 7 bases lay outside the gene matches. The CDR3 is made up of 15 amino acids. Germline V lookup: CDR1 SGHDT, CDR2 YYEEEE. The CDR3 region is CASSAGLANLNEQFF. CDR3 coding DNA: TGTGCCAGCAGCGCGGGACTAGCGAACCTCAATGAGCAGTTCTTC.

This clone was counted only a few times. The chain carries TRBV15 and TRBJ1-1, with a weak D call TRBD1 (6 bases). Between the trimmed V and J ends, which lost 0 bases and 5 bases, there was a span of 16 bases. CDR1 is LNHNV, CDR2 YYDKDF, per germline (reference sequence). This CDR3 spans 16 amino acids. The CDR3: CATSRDLAGAGTEAFF. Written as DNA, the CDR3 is TGTGCCACCAGCAGAGATCTTGCAGGGGCAGGAACTGAAGCTTTCTTT.

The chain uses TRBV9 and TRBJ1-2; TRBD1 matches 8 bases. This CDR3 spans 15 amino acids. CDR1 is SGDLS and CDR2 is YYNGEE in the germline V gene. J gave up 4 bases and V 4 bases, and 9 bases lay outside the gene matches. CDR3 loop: CASSPGGSSGYGYTF. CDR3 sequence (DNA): TGTGCCAGCAGCCCAGGGGGCAGTTCGGGCTATGGCTACACCTTC.

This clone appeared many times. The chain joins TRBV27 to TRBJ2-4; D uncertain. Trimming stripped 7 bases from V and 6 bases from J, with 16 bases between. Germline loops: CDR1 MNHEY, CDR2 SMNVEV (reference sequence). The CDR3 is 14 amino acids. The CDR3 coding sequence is TGTGCCAGCAAAAGGGAAGGAAAGGGAAACATTCAGTACTTC. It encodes CASKREGKGNIQYF.

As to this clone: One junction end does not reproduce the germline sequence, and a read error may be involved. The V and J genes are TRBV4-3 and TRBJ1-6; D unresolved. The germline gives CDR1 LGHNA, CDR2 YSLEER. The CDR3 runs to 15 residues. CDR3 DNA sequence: TGCGCCAGCAGGATAACAGCGTCTTATAGTTCACCCCTCCACTTT. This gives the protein CASRITASYSSPLHF.

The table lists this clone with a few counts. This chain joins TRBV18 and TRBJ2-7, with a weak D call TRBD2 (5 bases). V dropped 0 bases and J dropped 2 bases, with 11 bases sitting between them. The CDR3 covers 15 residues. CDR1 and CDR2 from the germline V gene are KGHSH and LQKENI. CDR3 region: CASSPPGAFTYEQYF. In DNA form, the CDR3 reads TGTGCCAGCTCACCACCGGGAGCCTTTACCTACGAGCAGTACTTC.

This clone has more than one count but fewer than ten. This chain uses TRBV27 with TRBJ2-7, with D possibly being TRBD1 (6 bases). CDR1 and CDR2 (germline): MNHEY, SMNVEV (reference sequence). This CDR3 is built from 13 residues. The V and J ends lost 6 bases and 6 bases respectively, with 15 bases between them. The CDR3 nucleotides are TGTGCCAGCAGGGTGGACAGCGCCAGCGAGCAGTACTTC. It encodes CASRVDSASEQYF.

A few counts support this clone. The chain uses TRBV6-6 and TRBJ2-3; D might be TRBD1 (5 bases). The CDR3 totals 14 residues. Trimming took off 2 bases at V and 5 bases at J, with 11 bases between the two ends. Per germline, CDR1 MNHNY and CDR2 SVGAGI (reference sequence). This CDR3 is CASSYGQGIDTQYF. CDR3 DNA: TGTGCCAGCAGTTACGGGCAGGGAATAGATACGCAGTATTTT.